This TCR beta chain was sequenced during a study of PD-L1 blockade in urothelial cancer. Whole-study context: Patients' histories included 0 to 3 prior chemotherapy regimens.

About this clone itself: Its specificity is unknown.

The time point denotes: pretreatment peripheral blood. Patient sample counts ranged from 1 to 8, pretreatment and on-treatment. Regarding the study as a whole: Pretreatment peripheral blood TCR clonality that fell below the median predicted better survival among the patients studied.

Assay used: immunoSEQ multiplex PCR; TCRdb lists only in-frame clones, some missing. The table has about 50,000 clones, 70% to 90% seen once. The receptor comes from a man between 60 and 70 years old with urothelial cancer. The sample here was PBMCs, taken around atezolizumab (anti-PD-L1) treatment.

The CDR3 here is CASGPGSIGEKLFF. The DNA of the CDR3 is TGTGCCAGCGGACCAGGGTCGATAGGAGAAAAACTGTTTTTT. V and J are TRBV7-8 and TRBJ1-4, with a possible D match to TRBD1 (5 bases). V was shortened by 8 bases and J by 8 bases, with 18 bases between the two germline ends. The CDR3 is made up of 14 amino acids. CDR1 and CDR2 from the germline V gene are SGHVS and FQNEAQ.